The clone carrying this TCR beta chain was seen more than once but under ten times. Its antigen is still unknown. This entry comes from a study of CD8 T cells in ankylosing spondylitis. Points from the study as a whole: Past studies reported some motif variants in reactive arthritis synovial fluid and blood. A TCR beta motif made of fewer than ten highly homologous variants seemed typical of ankylosing spondylitis blood. Clones linked with disease were CD8+ and fairly uncommon in the peripheral blood.

TCRdb called the 5' RACE reads again in MiXCR, with one record for every CDR3 protein. The table includes about 90,000 distinct CDR3 sequences, more than 8.5% detected once. CDR3 length: 14 amino acids. The junction had 6 bases not matched to a gene; V was cut back by 10 bases and J by 5 bases. Germline V lookup: CDR1 SNHLY, CDR2 FYNNEI. Sequencing used blood, either unsorted or a sorted T cell fraction (not recorded which). This TCR derives from a male donor with ankylosing spondylitis. The genes are TRBV2 and TRBJ1-6; TRBD1 aligns across 9 bases. The CDR3 sequence is CAKGQGHHNSPLHF. The CDR3 DNA sequence: TGTGCCAAGGGACAGGGCCATCATAATTCACCCCTCCACTTT. Based on the CDR3 plus reference TRBV2 and TRBJ1-6, the full variable domain is EPEVTQTPSHQVTQMGQEVILRCVPISNHLYFYWYRQILGQKVEFLVSFYNNEISEKSEIFDDQFSVERPDGSNFTLKIRSTKLEDSAMYFCAKGQGHHNSPLHFGNGTRLTVT.